These 24 T cell receptor beta chains originate from one sample sequenced in a study of T cells in Graves' hyperthyroidism and ophthalmopathy. Template material for amplifying TCR beta CDR3 regions consisted of RNA transcripts. First-round RT-PCR with HTBI primers amplified the TCR CDR3 region. TCRdb re-derived calls from the multiplex PCR reads in MiXCR, one entry per CDR3 protein. This sample has roughly 250,000 distinct CDR3 sequences, with about 20% found just once. The sequencing sample was made of blood. The receptors come from a young man with Graves' ophthalmopathy.

This clonotype has only one observation. The V gene is TRBV7-6, the J gene TRBJ2-7; D gene ambiguous. Germline lookup yields CDR1 SGHVS and CDR2 FNYEAQ. This CDR3 contains 15 residues. The V end was cut by 5 bases, the J end by 3 bases, with 17 bases between. CDR3 protein: CASSLYQSPYYEQYF. For the CDR3, the DNA is TGTGCCAGCAGCCTGTACCAGAGCCCGTACTACGAGCAGTACTTC.

There are a few counts of this clonotype. The junction and the germline gene differ at one end; a read error may be behind it. The genes are TRBV3-1 and TRBJ2-1; D is uncertain. Germline lookup yields CDR1 LGHDT and CDR2 YNNKEL (reference sequence). The CDR3 consists of 16 residues. The CDR3 coding sequence is TGTGCCAGCAGCCAAGATCCGGTGAGCTCCTACAATGGGCAGTTCTTC. The encoded protein is CASSQDPVSSYNGQFF.

This clonotype was picked up a small number of times. The rearrangement joins TRBV19 to TRBJ1-1; possibly TRBD1 for D (5 bases). The CDR3 is 14 residues long. The ends were cut back, 3 bases at V and 2 bases at J, with 10 bases in the middle. In germline, CDR1 is LNHDA, CDR2 SQIVND (reference sequence). The CDR3, as DNA: TGTGCCAGTAGTATCGTCGGGGGAAACACTGAAGCTTTCTTT. Translation: CASSIVGGNTEAFF. Variable domain in full (rest from reference TRBV19 and TRBJ1-1): DGGITQSPKYLFRKEGQNVTLSCEQNLNHDAMYWYRQDPGQGLRLIYYSQIVNDFQKGDIAEGYSVSREKKESFPLTVTSAQKNPTAFYLCASSIVGGNTEAFFGQGTRLTVV.

The chain combines TRBV19 with TRBJ2-2, with unresolved D. The CDR3 runs 13 residues. Germline values: CDR1 LNHDA, CDR2 SQIVND (reference sequence). Trimming took 2 bases from V and 8 from J, leaving 9 bases between them. In nucleotides, the CDR3 is TGTGCCAGTAGTATAACATCAGGTGGGGAGCTGTTTTTT. It yields the protein CASSITSGGELFF.

This clonotype was counted at least ten times. The chain joins TRBV24-1 to TRBJ2-5; TRBD2 agrees at 11 bases. The germline CDR1 and CDR2 sequences are KGHDR and SFDVKD. J gave up 2 bases and V 4 bases, and 2 bases lay outside the gene matches. The CDR3 is 15 residues long. As DNA, the CDR3 is TGTGCCACCAGTGACAGGACTAGCGGGCAAGAGACCCAGTACTTC. Residues: CATSDRTSGQETQYF.

This clonotype was counted between two and nine times. The J gene is TRBJ1-6, the V gene TRBV4-2; D is unclear. The CDR3 sequence is 14 residues long. CDR1 and CDR2 from the germline V gene are LGHNA and YNFKEQ. V lost 2 bases and J lost 7, with 9 bases in between. CDR3 bases: TGTGCCAGCAGCCAACCAGGATCAAATTCACCCCTCCACTTT. This encodes CASSQPGSNSPLHF.

The chain combines TRBV29-1 with TRBJ2-5, with TRBD1 identical over 9 bases. The J segment lost 9 bases and the V segment lost 3 bases, leaving 11 bases of the junction unmatched. Germline V gene data show CDR1 as SQVTM and CDR2 as ANQGSEA. This CDR3 contains 14 residues. CDR3 region: CSVDLGQGRGAQYF. The CDR3, as DNA: TGCAGCGTTGACTTAGGACAGGGGCGAGGGGCCCAGTACTTC.

The rearrangement joins TRBV13 to TRBJ2-2, with 11 bases aligning to TRBD1. This CDR3 has 16 amino acids. CDR1 and CDR2 (germline): PRHDT, FYEKMQ (reference sequence). The V gene end was trimmed by 3 bases and the J gene end by 8 bases; junction bases not matched to a gene: 8. The CDR3 protein is CASSLFRTGGAGELFF. CDR3 DNA: TGTGCCAGCAGCTTGTTCCGGACAGGGGGCGCGGGGGAGCTGTTTTTT.

This clonotype was recorded at least ten times. The gene calls are TRBV11-3 and TRBJ2-2; unclear D gene. V was shortened by 3 bases and J by 3 bases, with 5 bases between the two germline ends. The CDR3 runs to 13 residues. The germline V gene encodes CDR1 SGHNT and CDR2 YENEEA. This CDR3 is CASSFSYTGELFF. In DNA, the CDR3 is TGTGCCAGCAGCTTCTCATACACCGGGGAGCTGTTTTTT.

This chain connects TRBV29-1 to TRBJ1-5; 9 nucleotides line up with TRBD1. There are 15 residues in the CDR3. J gave up 1 base and V 6 bases, and 7 bases lay outside the gene matches. Per the germline V gene, CDR1 is SQVTM and CDR2 is ANQGSEA. DNA of the CDR3: TGCAGCGTCGCCACCGGGACAGGGAGCAATCAGCCCCAGCATTTT. The encoded protein is CSVATGTGSNQPQHF.

A few counts support this clonotype. The chain is built from TRBV5-1 and TRBJ2-1; the D gene is possibly TRBD1 (6 bases). The length of the CDR3 is 17 residues. Trimming took 5 bases from V and 8 from J, leaving 26 bases between them. Per the germline V gene, CDR1 is SGHRS and CDR2 is YFSETQ. Here the CDR3 reads CASSFNSGTRIGDEQFF. The CDR3 nucleotides are TGCGCCAGCAGTTTTAATTCCGGGACACGGATTGGGGATGAGCAGTTCTTC.

This clonotype has just a few counts. The chain employs TRBV2 and TRBJ2-1; D is uncertain. The CDR3 is 12 residues long. V shed 5 bases and J shed 8 bases, with 10 bases lying between them. Germline CDR1 SNHLY, CDR2 FYNNEI. In nucleotides, the CDR3 is TGTGCCAGCAGTCCTGACCTATATGAGCAGTTCTTC. It is translated as CASSPDLYEQFF. Full variable domain (outside the CDR3, taken from reference TRBV2 and TRBJ2-1): EPEVTQTPSHQVTQMGQEVILRCVPISNHLYFYWYRQILGQKVEFLVSFYNNEISEKSEIFDDQFSVERPDGSNFTLKIRSTKLEDSAMYFCASSPDLYEQFFGPGTRLTVL.

The chain is built from TRBV2 and TRBJ2-3; no clear D. The germline V and J ends were trimmed by 7 bases and 6 bases, with 5 bases remaining between them. The CDR3 loop spans 10 amino acids. Germline loops: CDR1 SNHLY, CDR2 FYNNEI. In nucleotides, the CDR3 is TGTGCCAGCAAACAGGATACGCAGTATTTT. This encodes CASKQDTQYF.

This clonotype was detected many times. The J gene is TRBJ2-1, the V gene TRBV20-1; TRBD2 aligns across 8 bases. CDR1 DFQATT and CDR2 SNEGSKA come from the germline V gene (reference sequence). The CDR3 covers 13 residues. V was clipped by 6 bases and J by 5 bases; unmatched bases: 6. CDR3 in DNA: TGCAGTGCAAAGGGACTAGTTAACAATGAGCAGTTCTTC. Residues: CSAKGLVNNEQFF.

This clonotype was counted at least ten times. J is TRBJ2-7 and V is TRBV30, with D possibly TRBD1 on 5 matching bases. Trimming took off 3 bases at V and 2 bases at J, with 8 bases between the two ends. CDR3 length: 12 residues. Germline values: CDR1 GTSNPN, CDR2 SVGIG (reference sequence). The CDR3 coding sequence is TGTGCCTGGAGCGGACAAGCCTACGAGCAGTACTTC. Translated, it gives CAWSGQAYEQYF.

The rearrangement uses TRBV5-4 and TRBJ2-3, with 15 nucleotides matching TRBD2. Losses at the gene ends were 1 base for V and 4 bases for J; bases not matched to a gene: 10. CDR3 length equals 19 residues. CDR1 is SGHNT and CDR2 is YYREEE in the germline V gene (reference sequence). This CDR3 is CASSLNKRTSGRAADTQYF. In DNA, the CDR3 is TGTGCCAGCAGCTTGAATAAAAGGACTAGCGGGAGGGCCGCAGATACGCAGTATTTT.

This clonotype was counted many times. V and J are TRBV4-1 and TRBJ1-5; D is possibly TRBD1 (5 bases). This CDR3 is built from 14 residues. V shed 5 bases and J shed 6 bases, with 14 bases lying between them. Germline CDR1 reads MGHRA; CDR2 reads YSYEKL. The CDR3 sequence is CASSAQGGVQPQHF. As DNA, the CDR3 is TGCGCCAGCAGCGCTCAGGGAGGAGTTCAGCCCCAGCATTTT.

This clonotype was recorded many times. This sequence joins TRBV13 and TRBJ1-4, with D perhaps matching TRBD1 (5 bases). Trimming cost V 5 bases and J 0 bases, with 10 bases left between them. There are 15 residues in the CDR3. Per the germline V gene, CDR1 is PRHDT and CDR2 is FYEKMQ (reference sequence). Written as DNA, the CDR3 is TGTGCCAGCAGCCAGGGACGATCAACTAATGAAAAACTGTTTTTT. As protein: CASSQGRSTNEKLFF.

This clonotype was counted a few times. V and J are TRBV28 and TRBJ2-3, with a weak D call TRBD2 (5 bases). The ends were cut back, 6 bases at V and 2 bases at J, with 21 bases in the middle. This CDR3 has 17 amino acids. Germline assignment: CDR1 MDHEN and CDR2 SYDVKM. CDR3: CASSSIPSGINTDTQYF. CDR3 coding DNA: TGTGCCAGCAGCTCTATACCGAGCGGAATAAACACAGATACGCAGTATTTT.

The chain uses TRBV7-9 and TRBJ2-2; D is possibly TRBD1 (6 bases). Looked up from germline, CDR1 is SEHNR and CDR2 is FQNEAQ (reference sequence). Deletions cut 5 bases from V and 3 bases from J, with 10 bases between. The CDR3 spans 14 residues. In DNA form, the CDR3 reads TGTGCCAGCAGCAAAAGGGGGTACACCGGGGAGCTGTTTTTT. Its protein is CASSKRGYTGELFF.

This clonotype was picked up a small number of times. The rearrangement uses TRBV5-1 and TRBJ2-7; TRBD2 matches 9 bases. CDR1 and CDR2 from the germline V gene are SGHRS and YFSETQ. The CDR3 is 18 amino acids. Trimming at V came to 4 bases and at J to 0 bases, leaving 14 bases not matched to a gene. The CDR3 loop reads CASSPTPGLADSSYEQYF. CDR3 DNA sequence: TGCGCCAGCAGCCCTACCCCGGGACTAGCAGATTCCTCCTACGAGCAGTACTTC.

V and J are TRBV6-2 or TRBV6-3 and TRBJ2-1; D is unresolved. V lost 3 bases and J lost 4, with 7 bases in between. CDR1 and CDR2 from the germline V gene are MNHEY and SVGEGT. This CDR3 is 13 amino acids long. CDR3 sequence: CASSYLKYNEQFF. In DNA form, the CDR3 reads TGTGCCAGCAGTTATCTCAAATACAATGAGCAGTTCTTC.

This clonotype was counted at least ten times. The chain carries TRBV11-3 and TRBJ2-5; D is ambiguous. The germline V and J ends were trimmed by 5 bases and 1 base, with 11 bases remaining between them. CDR3 length equals 14 residues. Germline CDR1 is SGHNT and CDR2 is YENEEA. In DNA form, the CDR3 reads TGTGCCAGCAGCCCGGCGGCCGGCCAAGAGACCCAGTACTTC. This translates into CASSPAAGQETQYF. The full variable domain, completed using reference TRBV11-3 and TRBJ2-5, is EAGVVQSPRYKIIEKKQPVAFWCNPISGHNTLYWYLQNLGQGPELLIRYENEEAVDDSQLPKDRFSAERLKGVDSTLKIQPAELGDSAVYLCASSPAAGQETQYFGPGTRLLVL.

The chain is built from TRBV6-1 and TRBJ2-7; D gene uncertain. CDR1 and CDR2 (germline): MNHNS, SASEGT. CDR3 length equals 14 residues. Trimming removed 6 bases at V and 1 base at J, with 13 bases between. The CDR3 DNA is TGTGCCAGCAGGTCCAACGACGGGTCCTACGAGCAGTACTTC. Translation: CASRSNDGSYEQYF.